Below are 26 T cell receptor beta chains sequenced from a single sample in a study of blood T cell repertoires in COVID-19. Profiling relied on immunoSEQ multiplex PCR, and the TCRdb table lists in-frame clones only, not all of them. The data hold around 260,000 clones, with around nine tenths observed a single time. The sequencing sample was made of peripheral blood. The receptors stem from a woman aged 55-70 years with COVID-19, enrolled during active disease.

The chain couples TRBV6-1 to TRBJ1-3; perhaps TRBD1 as D (5 bases). The CDR3 is 15 residues long. V lost 0 bases, J lost 3 bases, and 9 bases lay in between. The germline V gene encodes CDR1 MNHNS and CDR2 SASEGT. The CDR3 sequence is CASSEARGSGNTIYF. The CDR3 coding sequence is TGTGCCAGCAGTGAAGCGCGGGGCAGTGGAAACACCATATATTTT.

The table lists this clone with a few counts. The V and J genes are TRBV7-3 and TRBJ2-5; 7 nucleotides line up with TRBD2. J gave up 4 bases and V 4 bases, and 3 bases lay outside the gene matches. CDR1 and CDR2 (germline): SGHTA, FQGTGA. This CDR3 spans 13 amino acids. The CDR3 here is CASSWDYSETQYF. CDR3 DNA: TGTGCCAGCAGCTGGGACTACTCAGAGACCCAGTACTTC. Drawing the rest from reference TRBV7-3 and TRBJ2-5, the complete variable domain is GAGVSQTPSNKVTEKGKYVELRCDPISGHTALYWYRQSLGQGPEFLIYFQGTGAADDSGLPNDRFFAVRPEGSVSTLKIQRTERGDSAVYLCASSWDYSETQYFGPGTRLLVL.

The genes are TRBV28 and TRBJ1-2; 8 bases are shared with TRBD1. This CDR3 region has 17 residues. The trim removed 6 bases at V and 8 bases at J, leaving 20 bases unmatched. Germline CDR1 and CDR2: MDHEN and SYDVKM. As DNA, the CDR3 is TGTGCCAGCAGACATCCGGCCAGCGACAGGGGAAATTGGGGCTACACCTTC. The encoded protein is CASRHPASDRGNWGYTF.

This chain uses TRBV6-5 with TRBJ2-1; TRBD1 agrees at 10 bases. Unmatched junction bases numbered 9, after V lost 6 bases and J lost 7 bases. CDR1 and CDR2 from the germline V gene are MNHEY and SVGAGI. The CDR3 is 15 amino acids. The CDR3 loop reads CASSSGTGVGNEQFF. CDR3 DNA: TGTGCCAGCAGCTCCGGGACAGGGGTTGGAAATGAGCAGTTCTTC.

The V call is TRBV30, the J call TRBJ2-2, with D maybe TRBD1 (5 bases). The V end was cut by 0 bases, the J end by 5 bases, with 19 bases between. There are 17 residues in the CDR3. The germline V gene has CDR1 GTSNPN and CDR2 SVGIG (reference sequence). Here the CDR3 reads CAWSVQVGREVTGELFF. Here the CDR3 DNA reads TGTGCCTGGAGTGTACAGGTGGGCAGGGAAGTAACCGGGGAGCTGTTTTTT.

The CDR3 DNA sequence: TGTGCCAGCAGCTTAAACTCCGGGACAGGGGACGAAAAACTGTTTTTT. Amino acid sequence: CASSLNSGTGDEKLFF. The chain employs TRBV11-2 and TRBJ1-4, with 10 nucleotides matching TRBD1. V shed 2 bases and J 8 bases; nucleotides not matched to a gene: 8. The CDR3 loop spans 16 amino acids. Germline lookup yields CDR1 SGHAT and CDR2 FQNNGV. The full variable domain, with the rest looked up from reference TRBV11-2 and TRBJ1-4, is EAGVAQSPRYKIIEKRQSVAFWCNPISGHATLYWYQQILGQGPKLLIQFQNNGVVDDSQLPKDRFSAERLKGVDSTLKIQPAKLEDSAVYLCASSLNSGTGDEKLFFGSGTQLSVL.

The rearrangement links TRBV15 to TRBJ1-1; D uncertain. V was cut by 2 bases and J by 4 bases, with 8 bases left in between. CDR3 length equals 13 residues. Germline CDR1 reads LNHNV; CDR2 reads YYDKDF (reference sequence). CDR3 residues: CATSRREGTEAFF. CDR3 nucleotide sequence: TGTGCCACCAGCAGACGGGAGGGCACTGAAGCTTTCTTT.

The CDR3 DNA is TGTGCCAGCAGTGCTCCGGGATCTGAAGCTTTCTTT. It specifies CASSAPGSEAFF. J is TRBJ1-1 and V is TRBV12-3 or TRBV12-4; the D is unclear. V lost 5 bases, J lost 6 bases, and 10 bases lay in between. There are 12 residues in the CDR3.

The V gene is TRBV19, the J gene TRBJ2-5; TRBD1 agrees at 7 bases. The V gene's germline CDR1 is LNHDA and CDR2 SQIVND (reference sequence). The CDR3 contains 14 residues. With 5 bases clipped from V and 1 base from J, the junction kept 4 bases outside the gene matches. The CDR3 here is CASSPHRGQETQYF. The CDR3 DNA is TGTGCCAGTAGTCCTCACAGGGGCCAAGAGACCCAGTACTTC.

The chain uses TRBV7-8 and TRBJ2-7, with D perhaps matching TRBD1 (6 bases). Germline V CDR1 and CDR2: SGHVS, FQNEAQ. V gave up 5 bases and J gave up 4 bases, with 12 bases separating them. CDR3 length equals 13 residues. The CDR3 is CASSRDTLYEQYF. CDR3 DNA sequence: TGTGCCAGCAGCCGGGACACCCTTTACGAGCAGTACTTC.

In DNA form, the CDR3 reads TGTGCCAGCAGCTTGCTGGCAGGGGTCATGAACACTGAAGCTTTCTTT. It specifies CASSLLAGVMNTEAFF. The chain uses TRBV5-8 and TRBJ1-1, with D tentatively TRBD1 (6 bases). Germline V gives CDR1 SGHTS, CDR2 YDEGEE. The CDR3 is 16 residues long. The ends were cut back, 1 base at V and 0 bases at J, with 13 bases in the middle.

The V gene is TRBV6-1, the J gene TRBJ1-4; 10 bases agree with TRBD1. Trimming removed 1 base from V and 10 bases from J; junction bases left unmatched: 6. This CDR3 is built from 15 residues. The V gene's germline CDR1 is MNHNS and CDR2 SASEGT. The CDR3 sequence: CASSEVGTGVGKLFF. The CDR3 DNA reads as TGTGCCAGCAGTGAAGTAGGGACAGGGGTTGGAAAACTGTTTTTT.

The chain has TRBV28 and TRBJ1-4; TRBD1 is a possible D gene (6 bases). Trimming removed 4 bases from V and 10 bases from J, with 16 bases in between. Per germline, CDR1 MDHEN and CDR2 SYDVKM. This CDR3 is 14 amino acids long. CDR3 sequence (DNA): TGTGCCAGCAGTTCGGGACAATGGAACGGAAAACTGTTTTTT. Protein: CASSSGQWNGKLFF.

The genes are TRBV27 and TRBJ2-1, with TRBD1 matching over 7 bases. The CDR3 length is 15 residues. After removal of 5 bases from V and 3 bases from J, the junction contained 7 bases not matched to a gene. CDR1 MNHEY and CDR2 SMNVEV come from the germline V gene (reference sequence). DNA of the CDR3: TGTGCCAGCAGTCTAACAGGGGACCACTACAATGAGCAGTTCTTC. Translating it yields CASSLTGDHYNEQFF.

The chain couples TRBV5-8 to TRBJ1-4; TRBD1 is a possible D gene (6 bases). This CDR3 has 15 residues. Germline V lookup: CDR1 SGHTS, CDR2 YDEGEE. The ends were cut back, 1 base at V and 7 bases at J, with 14 bases in the middle. As DNA, the CDR3 is TGTGCCAGCAGCTTGTTCCGGTTCAGGGGTGAAAAACTGTTTTTT. Protein product: CASSLFRFRGEKLFF.

This clone was picked up one time. V gene TRBV6-5 combines with J gene TRBJ1-2; a weak D match, TRBD1 (5 bases). Per germline, CDR1 MNHEY and CDR2 SVGAGI. V was trimmed by 6 bases and J by 0 bases, leaving 14 bases between them. The CDR3 has 15 residues. CDR3 bases: TGTGCCAGCAGGTCACCAGGGCCGACTAACTATGGCTACACCTTC. It encodes CASRSPGPTNYGYTF.

This clone has a handful of counts. This same CDR3 is encoded by further DNA sequences in the sample. The chain uses TRBV5-5 and TRBJ1-5; 8 bases line up with TRBD1. V was clipped by 4 bases and J by 0 bases; unmatched bases: 3. CDR3 length: 15 residues. CDR1 and CDR2 (germline): SGHKS, YYEKEE (reference sequence). DNA for the CDR3: TGTGCCAGCAGCCGGACAGGGTATAGCAATCAGCCCCAGCATTTT. It yields the protein CASSRTGYSNQPQHF.

This clone was counted a single time. This sequence joins TRBV18 and TRBJ1-2; 8 bases match TRBD1. V trimming: 5 bases; J trimming: 8 bases; junction bases outside the gene matches: 10. The CDR3 consists of 14 residues. Germline CDR1 is KGHSH and CDR2 is LQKENI. CDR3 protein: CASSSDRDSSGYTF. DNA of the CDR3: TGTGCCAGCTCATCGGACAGGGACTCAAGCGGCTACACCTTC.

This clone was seen once. J is TRBJ2-1 and V is TRBV3-1 (or the pseudogene TRBV3-2); 7 positions agree with TRBD2. Germline-derived CDR1 and CDR2 are LGHDT and YNNKEL (reference sequence). The ends lost 4 bases at V and 12 bases at J; junction bases unmatched: 9. This CDR3 region has 13 residues. CDR3 DNA sequence: TGTGCCAGCAGCCCAAAACTAGCGACGGGGCAGTTCTTC. This gives the protein CASSPKLATGQFF.

The gene calls are TRBV13 and TRBJ1-6; 8 bases fit TRBD1. The V segment lost 2 bases and the J segment 8 bases; nucleotides outside the gene matches: 11. The germline V gene encodes CDR1 PRHDT and CDR2 FYEKMQ (reference sequence). The CDR3 covers 17 residues. The CDR3 is CASSLRRGTGRDSPLHF. The DNA of the CDR3 is TGTGCCAGCAGCTTACGGAGGGGGACAGGAAGAGATTCACCCCTCCACTTT.

V usage is TRBV3-1 (or the pseudogene TRBV3-2) and J usage is TRBJ1-2; 8 bases match TRBD1. This CDR3 has 16 amino acids. CDR1 and CDR2 (germline): LGHDT, YNNKEL (reference sequence). The V segment lost 0 bases and the J segment 3 bases; nucleotides outside the gene matches: 6. The CDR3 nucleotides read TGTGCCAGCAGCCAAGATTTGGACAGGGCTTACTATGGCTACACCTTC. This encodes CASSQDLDRAYYGYTF.

V and J are TRBV7-3 and TRBJ2-2; D not resolved. Trimming took off 5 bases at V and 3 bases at J, with 10 bases between the two ends. The CDR3 covers 14 residues. Germline V lookup: CDR1 SGHTA, CDR2 FQGTGA. Written as DNA, the CDR3 is TGTGCCAGCAGCCCAGGCCTATACACCGGGGAGCTGTTTTTT. Its translation: CASSPGLYTGELFF. Combining the CDR3 with reference TRBV7-3 and TRBJ2-2 gives the whole variable domain GAGVSQTPSNKVTEKGKYVELRCDPISGHTALYWYRQSLGQGPEFLIYFQGTGAADDSGLPNDRFFAVRPEGSVSTLKIQRTERGDSAVYLCASSPGLYTGELFFGEGSRLTVL.

V gene TRBV27 combines with J gene TRBJ1-1, with TRBD1 as a possible D gene (6 bases). CDR1 and CDR2 from the germline V gene are MNHEY and SMNVEV (reference sequence). V lost 3 bases and J lost 0, with 17 bases in between. The CDR3 has 17 residues. The CDR3 DNA follows: TGTGCCAGCAGTTTTTTTGGACAGAGACTAATGAACACTGAAGCTTTCTTT. This encodes CASSFFGQRLMNTEAFF.

The chain employs TRBV20-1 and TRBJ2-7, with D possibly matching TRBD2 (5 bases). Germline CDR1 DFQATT, CDR2 SNEGSKA (reference sequence). The CDR3 covers 13 residues. Trimming removed 3 bases at V and 6 bases at J, with 15 bases between. This chain's CDR3 is CSASRGSGSEQYF. Here the CDR3 DNA reads TGCAGTGCTAGTCGGGGTTCGGGGTCCGAGCAGTACTTC.

The chain joins TRBV24-1 to TRBJ2-7; 8 positions match TRBD2. Germline V gene data show CDR1 as KGHDR and CDR2 as SFDVKD. CDR3 length: 14 residues. The V segment lost 3 bases and the J segment 3 bases; nucleotides outside the gene matches: 3. CDR3: CATSDTGGVYEQYF. The DNA for the CDR3 is TGTGCCACCAGTGATACCGGGGGGGTCTACGAGCAGTACTTC.

The chain recombines TRBV27 with TRBJ1-5, with D hard to call. Trimming pared 2 bases from V and 4 bases from J, leaving 18 bases between. The CDR3 covers 17 residues. Germline assignment: CDR1 MNHEY and CDR2 SMNVEV (reference sequence). The CDR3 reads CASSLQPGSAGNQPQHF. The CDR3 DNA is TGTGCCAGCAGTTTACAACCCGGCTCGGCAGGAAATCAGCCCCAGCATTTT.